The 11 T cell receptor beta chains presented below share a single source sample, sequenced in a study of early T cells in non-severe SARS-CoV-2 infection. TCRdb fed the 5' RACE reads into MiXCR, producing one record per CDR3 protein. The sample has under 140,000 distinct CDR3 sequences, around 13% seen once. The material was whole blood, obtained at baseline. These TCRs come from an adult who was a healthcare worker with PCR-confirmed SARS-CoV-2 infection or an uninfected control (not recorded which).

This clonotype has just one count. The J gene is TRBJ1-6, the V gene TRBV18; 7 bases align to TRBD1. Germline values: CDR1 KGHSH, CDR2 LQKENI. The CDR3 covers 14 residues. V gave up 6 bases and J gave up 5 bases; unmatched junction bases: 4. CDR3 in amino acids: CASSIGQDNSPLHF. The CDR3 bases are TGTGCCAGCTCCATTGGACAGGATAATTCACCCCTCCACTTT.

This clonotype has only a few counts. The rearrangement joins TRBV29-1 to TRBJ1-1; D uncertain. Trimming stripped 4 bases from V and 7 bases from J, with 7 bases between. Germline lookup yields CDR1 SQVTM and CDR2 ANQGSEA. The CDR3 has 10 residues. The CDR3 DNA follows: TGCAGCGTTGTGGACTATGAAGCTTTCTTT. Amino acid sequence: CSVVDYEAFF.

This clonotype was found many times. This chain links TRBV10-3 with TRBJ1-6, with 9 bases that match TRBD1. The CDR3 totals 16 residues. Germline CDR1 ENHRY, CDR2 SYGVKD. With V trimmed by 2 bases and J by 5 bases, 4 bases remained unmatched. The CDR3 coding sequence is TGTGCCATCAGTGAGGGCAGGACAGGGGATAATTCACCCCTCCACTTT. Protein product: CAISEGRTGDNSPLHF.

This clonotype was recorded a few times. The CDR3 loop is CASGGRNTGELFF. The CDR3 bases are TGTGCCAGCGGAGGGAGGAACACCGGGGAGCTGTTTTTT. V gene TRBV2 combines with J gene TRBJ2-2, with a possible D match to TRBD2 (6 bases). Germline CDR1 is SNHLY and CDR2 is FYNNEI. The CDR3 sequence is 13 residues long. The V end was cut by 8 bases, the J end by 1 base, with 8 bases between.

This clonotype showed up many times. The CDR3 nucleotides read TGTGCCAGCAGCTTGCAATGGACAGACGCCAAAAACATTCAGTACTTC. Encoded protein: CASSLQWTDAKNIQYF. V gene TRBV7-8 combines with J gene TRBJ2-4; weak D call: TRBD1 (6 bases). Trimming removed 3 bases at V and 1 base at J, with 13 bases between. Per germline, CDR1 SGHVS and CDR2 FQNEAQ. CDR3 size: 16 residues.

The chain has TRBV6-5 and TRBJ2-5, with D unclear. CDR1 MNHEY and CDR2 SVGAGI come from the germline V gene. V shed 0 bases and J shed 1 base, with 9 bases lying between them. The CDR3 spans 15 residues. In nucleotides, the CDR3 is TGTGCCAGCAGTTACTCGGGCAGGAGCCAAGAGACCCAGTACTTC. It specifies CASSYSGRSQETQYF.

This chain links TRBV7-8 with TRBJ2-7, with a weak D call TRBD2 (5 bases). CDR3 length: 14 residues. V was cut by 3 bases and J by 1 base, with 10 bases left in between. Germline assignment: CDR1 SGHVS and CDR2 FQNEAQ. DNA for the CDR3: TGTGCCAGCAGCTTCGGAGGCAGATCCTACGAGCAGTACTTC. Translation: CASSFGGRSYEQYF.

In this sample, this clonotype turned up a few times. J is TRBJ2-4 and V is TRBV7-3; perhaps TRBD1 as D (5 bases). This CDR3 is 14 amino acids long. V lost 2 bases and J 8 bases, leaving 13 bases between the germline ends. Germline lookup yields CDR1 SGHTA and CDR2 FQGTGA. CDR3 region: CASSLGAGWDIQYF. The CDR3 nucleotides are TGTGCCAGCAGCTTAGGGGCAGGGTGGGACATTCAGTACTTC.

The V and J genes are TRBV6-1 and TRBJ1-2; no clear D. With 1 base removed from V and 7 bases from J, the gap between germline ends came to 10 bases. Germline CDR1 reads MNHNS; CDR2 reads SASEGT. This CDR3 is 13 amino acids long. This CDR3 is CASSEVEEGGYTF. In DNA, the CDR3 is TGTGCCAGCAGTGAAGTCGAGGAAGGTGGCTACACCTTC.

This clonotype turned up a few times. The J gene is TRBJ1-1, the V gene TRBV6-1, with 7 bases aligning to TRBD1. The J segment lost 7 bases and the V segment lost 2 bases, leaving 10 bases of the junction unmatched. Germline CDR1 MNHNS, CDR2 SASEGT. This CDR3 region has 15 residues. The CDR3 loop is CASSEPDRDRLEAFF. CDR3 nucleotide sequence: TGTGCCAGCAGTGAACCCGACAGGGACCGTCTTGAAGCTTTCTTT.

There are many counts of this clonotype. V gene TRBV20-1 combines with J gene TRBJ2-2; 7 bases fit TRBD2. The CDR3 is 14 amino acids. Germline assignment: CDR1 DFQATT and CDR2 SNEGSKA (reference sequence). V shed 4 bases, J shed 0 bases, and the junction held 2 bases outside the gene matches. The CDR3 DNA reads TGCAGTGCTACGACTAGCACGAACACCGGGGAGCTGTTTTTT. Its translation: CSATTSTNTGELFF.